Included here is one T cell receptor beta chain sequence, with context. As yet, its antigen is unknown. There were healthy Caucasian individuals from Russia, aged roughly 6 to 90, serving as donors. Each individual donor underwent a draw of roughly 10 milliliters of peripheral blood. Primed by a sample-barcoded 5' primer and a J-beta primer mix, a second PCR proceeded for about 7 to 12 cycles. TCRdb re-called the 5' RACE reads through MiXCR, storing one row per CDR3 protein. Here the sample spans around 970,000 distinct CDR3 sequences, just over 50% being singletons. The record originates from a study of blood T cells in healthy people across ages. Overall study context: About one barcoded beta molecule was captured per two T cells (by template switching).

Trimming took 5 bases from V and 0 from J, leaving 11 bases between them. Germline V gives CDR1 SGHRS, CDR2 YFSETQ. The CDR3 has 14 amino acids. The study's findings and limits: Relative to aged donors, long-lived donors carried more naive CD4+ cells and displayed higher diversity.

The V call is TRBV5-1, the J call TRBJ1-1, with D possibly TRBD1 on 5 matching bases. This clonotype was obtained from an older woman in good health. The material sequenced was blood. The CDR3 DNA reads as TGCGCCAGCAGTACCGGGGCTCTGAACACTGAAGCTTTCTTT. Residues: CASSTGALNTEAFF.